This T cell receptor beta chain derives from a study of blood T cell repertoires in COVID-19. Study at large: Sources were T cells, B-cell-depleted T cells, or PBMCs; the material itself was cDNA or gDNA.

The CDR3 is 12 amino acids. V lost 3 bases and J lost 9; bases outside the gene matches: 5. Germline lookup yields CDR1 SQVTM and CDR2 ANQGSEA. The data were produced by immunoSEQ multiplex PCR, yet TCRdb's version contains in-frame clones alone and is incomplete. This sample carries around 60,000 clones, approximately 88% of them seen once, and the ten largest clones take roughly 3.2%. Sequenced input: peripheral blood. The chain employs TRBV29-1 and TRBJ2-1; 7 positions agree with TRBD1. The source is a man aged 45-60 years with active COVID-19. CDR3 DNA sequence: TGCAGCGTTGAGTACAGGGGTAGTGAGCAGTTCTTC. This translates into CSVEYRGSEQFF.